The present T cell receptor (beta chain) was sequenced within a study of shared clonotypes between healthy human individuals. Study-wide results and caveats: Some naive CD4 clonotypes, approximately 4.5%, turned up in common across several donors.

This clone was seen once. Antigen specificity is unknown. This CDR3 comprises 11 residues. The germline gives CDR1 SGHVS, CDR2 FQNEAQ. V lost 5 bases to trimming and J lost 9 bases, with 8 bases between them. Sorted-subset replicate PCRs used 200 ng DNA, 30,000 or so T cell genomes. TCRdb keeps only in-frame clones here, not all; method: immunoSEQ multiplex PCR. This table holds around 2.5 million clones, approximately 93% found once. The sequence came from a man younger than 35 in good health. Some clones in this sample may be carry-over from other donors' samples. This chain connects TRBV7-8 to TRBJ2-1, with D hard to call. Sequencing input: naive CD4+ T cells from PBMCs. Subset defined: CD45RA+ positively selected. For the CDR3, the DNA is TGTGCCAGCAGCCCTTCAGCTGAGCAGTTCTTC. Its protein product is CASSPSAEQFF.